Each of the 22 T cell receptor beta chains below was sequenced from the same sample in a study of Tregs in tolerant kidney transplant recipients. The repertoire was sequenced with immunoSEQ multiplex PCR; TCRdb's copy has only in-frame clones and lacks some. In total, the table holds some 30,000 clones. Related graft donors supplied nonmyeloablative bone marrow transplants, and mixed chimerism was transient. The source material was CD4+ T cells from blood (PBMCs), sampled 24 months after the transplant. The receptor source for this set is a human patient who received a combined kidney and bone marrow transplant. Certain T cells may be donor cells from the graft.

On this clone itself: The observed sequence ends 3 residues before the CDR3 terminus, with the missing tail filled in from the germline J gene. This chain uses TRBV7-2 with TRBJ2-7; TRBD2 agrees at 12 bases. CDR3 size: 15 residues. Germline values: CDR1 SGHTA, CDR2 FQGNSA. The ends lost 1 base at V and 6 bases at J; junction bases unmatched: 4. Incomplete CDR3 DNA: TGTGCCAGCAGCTTAGGGCCGGGACTAGCGGGCGAG. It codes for CASSLGPGLAGE. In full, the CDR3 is CASSLGPGLAGEQYF.

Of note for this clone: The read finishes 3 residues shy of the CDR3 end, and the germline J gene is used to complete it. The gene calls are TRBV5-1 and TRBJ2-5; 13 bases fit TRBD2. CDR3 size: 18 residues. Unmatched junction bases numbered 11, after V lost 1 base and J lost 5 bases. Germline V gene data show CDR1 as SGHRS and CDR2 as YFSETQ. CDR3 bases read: TGCGCCAGCAGCTTGCAGGGCGGACTAGCGGGAGTACGGGAGACC. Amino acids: CASSLQGGLAGVRET. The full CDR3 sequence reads CASSLQGGLAGVRETQYF.

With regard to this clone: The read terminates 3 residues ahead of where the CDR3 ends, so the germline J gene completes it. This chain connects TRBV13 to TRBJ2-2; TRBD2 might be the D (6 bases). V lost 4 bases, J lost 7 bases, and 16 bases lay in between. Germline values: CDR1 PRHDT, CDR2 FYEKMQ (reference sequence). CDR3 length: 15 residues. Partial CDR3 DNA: TGTGCCAGCAGCTCCGCCGCCGGGGGTGTCGGGGAG. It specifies CASSSAAGGVGE. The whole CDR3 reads CASSSAAGGVGELFF. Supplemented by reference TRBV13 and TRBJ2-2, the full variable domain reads AAGVIQSPRHLIKEKRETATLKCYPIPRHDTVYWYQQGPGQDPQFLISFYEKMQSDKGSIPDRFSAQQFSDYHSELNMSSLELGDSALYFCASSSAAGGVGELFFGEGSRLTVL.

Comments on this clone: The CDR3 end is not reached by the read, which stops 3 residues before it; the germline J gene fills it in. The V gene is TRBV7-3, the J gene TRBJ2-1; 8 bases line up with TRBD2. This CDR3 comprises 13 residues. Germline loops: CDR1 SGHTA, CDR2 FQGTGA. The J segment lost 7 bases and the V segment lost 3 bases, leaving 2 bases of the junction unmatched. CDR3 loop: CASSFPGGNEQFF. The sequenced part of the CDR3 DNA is TGTGCCAGCAGCTTCCCGGGGGGGAATGAG.

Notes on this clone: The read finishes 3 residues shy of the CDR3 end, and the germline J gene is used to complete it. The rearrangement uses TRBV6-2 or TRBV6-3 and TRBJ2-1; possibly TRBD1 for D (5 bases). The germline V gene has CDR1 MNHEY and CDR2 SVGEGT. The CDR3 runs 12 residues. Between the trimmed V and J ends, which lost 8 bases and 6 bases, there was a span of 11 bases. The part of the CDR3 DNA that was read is TGTGCCAGCTCAAGGACAATCAATGAG. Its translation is CASSRTINE. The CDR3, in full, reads CASSRTINEQFF.

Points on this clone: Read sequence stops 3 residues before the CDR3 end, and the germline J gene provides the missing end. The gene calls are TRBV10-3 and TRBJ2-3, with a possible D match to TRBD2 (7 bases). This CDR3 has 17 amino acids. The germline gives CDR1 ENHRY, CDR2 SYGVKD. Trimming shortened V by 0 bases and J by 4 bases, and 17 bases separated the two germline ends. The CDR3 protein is CAISESLTPGGPDTQYF. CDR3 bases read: TGTGCCATCAGTGAGTCCCTTACCCCCGGGGGGCCAGATACG.

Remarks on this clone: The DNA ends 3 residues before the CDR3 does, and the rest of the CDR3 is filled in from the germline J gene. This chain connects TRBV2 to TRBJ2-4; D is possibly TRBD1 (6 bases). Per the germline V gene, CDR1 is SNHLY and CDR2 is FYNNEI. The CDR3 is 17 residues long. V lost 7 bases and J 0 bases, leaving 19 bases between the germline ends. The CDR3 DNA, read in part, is TGTGCCAGCACAGCCGGGGACAAGCCCCTAGCCAAAAACATT. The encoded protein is CASTAGDKPLAKNI. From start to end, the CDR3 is CASTAGDKPLAKNIQYF.

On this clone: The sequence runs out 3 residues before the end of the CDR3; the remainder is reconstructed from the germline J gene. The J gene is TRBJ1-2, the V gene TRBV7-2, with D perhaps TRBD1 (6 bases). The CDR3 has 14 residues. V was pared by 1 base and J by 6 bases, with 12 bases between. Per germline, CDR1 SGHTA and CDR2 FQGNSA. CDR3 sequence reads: CASSLGGWGHGYTF. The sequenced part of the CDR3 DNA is TGTGCCAGCAGCTTAGGTGGGTGGGGGCATGGC.

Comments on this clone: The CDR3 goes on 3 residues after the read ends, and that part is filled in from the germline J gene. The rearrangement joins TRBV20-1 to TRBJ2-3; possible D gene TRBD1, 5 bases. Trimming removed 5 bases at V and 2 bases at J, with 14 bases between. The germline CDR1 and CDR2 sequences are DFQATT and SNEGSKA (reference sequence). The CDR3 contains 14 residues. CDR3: CSAAPTENTDTQYF. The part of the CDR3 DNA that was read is TGCAGTGCTGCCCCGACAGAGAACACAGATACG.

The sequenced CDR3 bases are TGTGCCAGCAGCTTAGTACCTGGCGGC. This translates into CASSLVPGG. The full CDR3 sequence reads CASSLVPGGYTF. The chain joins TRBV11-2 to TRBJ1-2; D not resolved. The read comes to an end 3 residues before the CDR3 does, leaving the germline J gene to fill in the end. CDR3 size: 12 residues. Germline-derived CDR1 and CDR2 are SGHAT and FQNNGV. The full variable domain, rest sourced from reference TRBV11-2 and TRBJ1-2, is EAGVAQSPRYKIIEKRQSVAFWCNPISGHATLYWYQQILGQGPKLLIQFQNNGVVDDSQLPKDRFSAERLKGVDSTLKIQPAKLEDSAVYLCASSLVPGGYTFGSGTRLTVV.

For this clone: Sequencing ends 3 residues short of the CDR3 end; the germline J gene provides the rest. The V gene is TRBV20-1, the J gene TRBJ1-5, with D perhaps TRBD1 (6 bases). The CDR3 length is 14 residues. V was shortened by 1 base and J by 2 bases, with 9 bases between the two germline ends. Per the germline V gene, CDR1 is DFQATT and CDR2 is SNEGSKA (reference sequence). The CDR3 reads CSARAAGGNQPQHF. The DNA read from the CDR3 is TGCAGTGCTAGAGCGGCAGGGGGCAATCAGCCC.

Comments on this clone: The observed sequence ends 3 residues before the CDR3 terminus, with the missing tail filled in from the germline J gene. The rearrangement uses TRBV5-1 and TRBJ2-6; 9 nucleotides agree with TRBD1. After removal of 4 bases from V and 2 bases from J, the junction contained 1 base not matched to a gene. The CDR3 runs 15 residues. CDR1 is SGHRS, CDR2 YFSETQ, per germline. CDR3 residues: CASSTGGAGANVLTF. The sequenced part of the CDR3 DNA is TGCGCCAGCAGCACAGGGGGCGCTGGGGCCAACGTC.

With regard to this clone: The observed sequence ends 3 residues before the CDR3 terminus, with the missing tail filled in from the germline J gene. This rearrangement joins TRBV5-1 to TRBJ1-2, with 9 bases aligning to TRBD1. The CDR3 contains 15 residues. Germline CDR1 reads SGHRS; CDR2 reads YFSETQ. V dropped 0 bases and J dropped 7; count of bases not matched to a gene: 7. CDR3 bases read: TGCGCCAGCAGCTTGGTCTACAGGGGGCGAGGTGGC. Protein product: CASSLVYRGRGG. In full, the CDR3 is CASSLVYRGRGGYTF.

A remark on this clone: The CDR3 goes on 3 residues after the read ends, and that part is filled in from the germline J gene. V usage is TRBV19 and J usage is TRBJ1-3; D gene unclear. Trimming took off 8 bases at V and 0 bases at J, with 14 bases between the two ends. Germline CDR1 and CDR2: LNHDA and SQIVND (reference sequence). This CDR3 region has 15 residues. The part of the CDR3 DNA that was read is TGTGCCAGTTGCCCAGCCGGACTCTCTGGAAACACC. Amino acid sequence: CASCPAGLSGNT. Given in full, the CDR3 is CASCPAGLSGNTIYF. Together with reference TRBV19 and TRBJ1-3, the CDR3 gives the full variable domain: DGGITQSPKYLFRKEGQNVTLSCEQNLNHDAMYWYRQDPGQGLRLIYYSQIVNDFQKGDIAEGYSVSREKKESFPLTVTSAQKNPTAFYLCASCPAGLSGNTIYFGEGSWLTVV.

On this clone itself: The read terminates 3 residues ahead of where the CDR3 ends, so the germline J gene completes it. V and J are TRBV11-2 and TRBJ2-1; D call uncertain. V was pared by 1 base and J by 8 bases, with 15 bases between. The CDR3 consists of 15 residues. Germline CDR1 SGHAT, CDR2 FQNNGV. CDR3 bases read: TGTGCCAGCAGCTTAGGGGCTACCACTGAGGATGAG. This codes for CASSLGATTEDE. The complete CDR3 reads CASSLGATTEDEQFF.

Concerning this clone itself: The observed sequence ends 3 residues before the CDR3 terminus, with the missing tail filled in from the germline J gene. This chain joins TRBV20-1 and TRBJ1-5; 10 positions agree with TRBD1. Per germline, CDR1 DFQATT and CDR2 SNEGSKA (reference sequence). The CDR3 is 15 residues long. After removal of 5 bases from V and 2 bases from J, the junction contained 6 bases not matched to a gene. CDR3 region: CSAGGTGDGNQPQHF. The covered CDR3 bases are TGCAGTGCTGGCGGGACAGGGGACGGCAATCAGCCC.

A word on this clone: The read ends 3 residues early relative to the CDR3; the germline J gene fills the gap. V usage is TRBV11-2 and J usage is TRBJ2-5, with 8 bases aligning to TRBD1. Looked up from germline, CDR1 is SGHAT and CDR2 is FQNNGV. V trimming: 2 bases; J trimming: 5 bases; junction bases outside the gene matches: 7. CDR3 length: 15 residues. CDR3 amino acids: CASSLTRGRMETQYF. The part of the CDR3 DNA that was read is TGTGCCAGCAGCTTAACCAGGGGGCGTATGGAGACC.

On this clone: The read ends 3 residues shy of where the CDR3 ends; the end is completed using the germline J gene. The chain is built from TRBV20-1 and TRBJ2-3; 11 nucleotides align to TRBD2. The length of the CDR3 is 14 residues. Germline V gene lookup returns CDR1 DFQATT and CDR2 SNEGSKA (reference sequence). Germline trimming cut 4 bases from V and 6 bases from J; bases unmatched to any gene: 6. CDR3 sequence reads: CSATQLAGVDTQYF. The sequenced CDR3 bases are TGCAGTGCTACCCAACTAGCGGGAGTGGATACG.

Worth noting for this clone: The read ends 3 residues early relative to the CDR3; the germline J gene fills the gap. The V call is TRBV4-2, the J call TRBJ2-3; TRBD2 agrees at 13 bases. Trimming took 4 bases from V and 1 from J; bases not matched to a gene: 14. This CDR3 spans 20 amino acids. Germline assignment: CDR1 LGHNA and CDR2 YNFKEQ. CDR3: CASSPKRTSGSKGRTDTQYF. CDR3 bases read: TGTGCCAGCAGCCCAAAGAGGACTAGCGGGAGTAAGGGCCGCACAGATACG.

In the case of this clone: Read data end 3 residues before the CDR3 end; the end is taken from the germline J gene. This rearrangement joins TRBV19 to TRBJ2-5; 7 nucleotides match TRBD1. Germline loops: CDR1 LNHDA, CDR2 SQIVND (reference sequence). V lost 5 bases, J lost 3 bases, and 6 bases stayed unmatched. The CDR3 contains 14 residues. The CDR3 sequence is CASSLGQAEETQYF. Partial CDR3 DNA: TGTGCCAGTAGTCTCGGACAGGCGGAAGAGACC. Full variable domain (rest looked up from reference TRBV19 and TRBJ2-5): DGGITQSPKYLFRKEGQNVTLSCEQNLNHDAMYWYRQDPGQGLRLIYYSQIVNDFQKGDIAEGYSVSREKKESFPLTVTSAQKNPTAFYLCASSLGQAEETQYFGPGTRLLVL.

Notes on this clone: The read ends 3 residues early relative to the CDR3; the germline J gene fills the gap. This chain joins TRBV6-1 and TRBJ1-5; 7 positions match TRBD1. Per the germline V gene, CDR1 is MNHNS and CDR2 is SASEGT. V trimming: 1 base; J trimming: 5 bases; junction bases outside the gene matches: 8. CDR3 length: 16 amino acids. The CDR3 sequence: CASSEGGGPGDQPQHF. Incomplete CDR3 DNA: TGTGCCAGCAGTGAAGGAGGGGGCCCAGGGGATCAGCCC.

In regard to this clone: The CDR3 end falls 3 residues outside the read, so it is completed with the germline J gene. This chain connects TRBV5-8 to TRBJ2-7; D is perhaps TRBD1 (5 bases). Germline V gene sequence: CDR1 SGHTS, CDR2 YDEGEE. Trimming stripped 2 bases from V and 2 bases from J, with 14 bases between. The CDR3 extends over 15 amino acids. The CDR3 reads CASSFGAEPTYEQYF. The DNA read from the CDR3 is TGTGCCAGCAGCTTTGGGGCAGAGCCAACCTACGAG.